This TCR beta chain came from a study of OX40 agonist ivuxolimab in advanced cancers. The assay was immunoSEQ multiplex PCR, and TCRdb's table has in-frame clones only and misses some. Altogether over 55,000 clones are present, over 85% being singletons, with the ten largest covering about 1%. Germline-derived CDR1 and CDR2 are SNHLY and FYNNEI. V was pared by 6 bases and J by 3 bases, with 15 bases between. The CDR3 runs to 14 residues. This specimen consisted of CD4+ or CD8+ T cells sorted from blood, obtained in a trial of the OX40 agonist ivuxolimab. This TCR came from an adult with an advanced solid tumor such as melanoma, head and neck, liver or kidney cancer. V and J are TRBV2 and TRBJ2-7, with TRBD2 as a possible D gene (5 bases). This CDR3 is CASRASELVYEQYF. CDR3 DNA: TGTGCCAGCAGGGCCAGTGAACTAGTCTACGAGCAGTACTTC.